This T cell receptor beta chain was recorded in a study of blood T cell repertoires in COVID-19. Whole-study context: Sites across the United States, Italy and Spain contributed samples from acute and convalescent COVID-19. T cells, B-cell-depleted T cells, or PBMCs provided the cDNA or gDNA that served as material.

CDR1 is KGHDR, CDR2 SFDVKD, per germline. Trimming at V came to 7 bases and at J to 1 base, leaving 18 bases not matched to a gene. The CDR3 runs to 19 residues. Source study methods: Amplification from reference gene primers served as the basis for estimated nucleated cell counts. Profiled with immunoSEQ multiplex PCR; TCRdb holds only in-frame clones, not every one. The V and J calls and the clone size are those of that table, but D and trimming were determined from the DNA. The table lists 210,000 or so clones, about 91% of them singletons, with about 5% in the top ten. This rearrangement joins TRBV24-1 to TRBJ1-1; 9 bases map to TRBD1. The TCR originated in a middle-aged woman with acute or convalescent COVID-19. The sequencing input was peripheral blood. The chain's CDR3 is CATSPRGGQGSGKNTEAFF. The CDR3 coding sequence is TGTGCCACCAGCCCTAGGGGGGGACAGGGCTCTGGCAAGAACACTGAAGCTTTCTTT.